This T cell receptor beta chain was identified during a study of post-analysis software for immune sequencing data. Study-wide context: The patients showed relapsing-remitting, secondary progressive and progressive-relapsing multiple sclerosis courses. Study-wide results and caveats: Patients with multiple sclerosis recorded significantly lower normalized Chao1 diversity than controls, the study found. About five TRBV segments were more frequent in patients than controls; TRBV5-6, TRBV5-1 and TRBV20-1 belonged to this group.

Unique molecular identifiers tagged the TCR beta cDNA libraries. MiXCR was run by TCRdb on the PCR reads, yielding one entry per CDR3 protein. The sample lists 450,000 to 650,000 distinct CDR3 sequences, 40% to 50% occurring once. The CDR3 totals 12 residues. CDR1 SEHNR and CDR2 FQNEAQ come from the germline V gene (reference sequence). A word on this clonotype: What it binds is unknown. A junction end diverges from the germline sequence, so it may reflect a read error.

The rearrangement uses TRBV7-9 and TRBJ2-1; D is unresolved. The material sequenced was blood. This clonotype was obtained from a girl aged 10 to 17 with multiple sclerosis. The CDR3 DNA sequence: TGTGTCAGCAGCGTCGACTCCAATGAGCAGTTCTTC. The encoded protein is CVSSVDSNEQFF. Drawing the rest from reference TRBV7-9 and TRBJ2-1, the complete variable domain is DTGVSQNPRHKITKRGQNVTFRCDPISEHNRLYWYRQTLGQGPEFLTYFQNEAQLEKSRLLSDRFSAERPKGSFSTLEIQRTEQGDSAMYLCVSSVDSNEQFFGPGTRLTVL.